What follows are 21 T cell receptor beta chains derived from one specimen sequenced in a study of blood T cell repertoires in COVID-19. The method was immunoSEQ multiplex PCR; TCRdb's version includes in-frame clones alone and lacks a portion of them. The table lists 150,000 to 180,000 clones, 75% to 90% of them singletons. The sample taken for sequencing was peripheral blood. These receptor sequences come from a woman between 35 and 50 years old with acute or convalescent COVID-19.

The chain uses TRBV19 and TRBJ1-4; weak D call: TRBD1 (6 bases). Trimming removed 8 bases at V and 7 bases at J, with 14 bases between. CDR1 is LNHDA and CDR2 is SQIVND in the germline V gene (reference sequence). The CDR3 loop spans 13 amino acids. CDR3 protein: CASGDRWGEKLFF. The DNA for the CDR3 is TGTGCCAGTGGCGACAGGTGGGGTGAAAAACTGTTTTTT.

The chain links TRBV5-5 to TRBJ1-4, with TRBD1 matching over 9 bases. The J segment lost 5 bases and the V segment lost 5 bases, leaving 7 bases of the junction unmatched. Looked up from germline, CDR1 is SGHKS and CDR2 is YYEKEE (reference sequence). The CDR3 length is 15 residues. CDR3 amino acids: CASRHTGGWNEKLFF. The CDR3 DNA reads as TGTGCCAGCAGACACACAGGGGGCTGGAATGAAAAACTGTTTTTT.

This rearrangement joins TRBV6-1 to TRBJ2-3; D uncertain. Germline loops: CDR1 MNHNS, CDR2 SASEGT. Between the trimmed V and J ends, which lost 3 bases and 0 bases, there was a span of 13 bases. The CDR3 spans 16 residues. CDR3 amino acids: CASSDNGASSTDTQYF. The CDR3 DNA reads TGTGCCAGCAGTGATAATGGAGCGTCTAGCACAGATACGCAGTATTTT.

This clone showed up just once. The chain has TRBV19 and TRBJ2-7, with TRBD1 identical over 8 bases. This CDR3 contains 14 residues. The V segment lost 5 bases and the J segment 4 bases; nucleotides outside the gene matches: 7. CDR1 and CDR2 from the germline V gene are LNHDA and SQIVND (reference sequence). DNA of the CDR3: TGTGCCAGTAGTCCGAGGACAGGGTCGTACGAGCAGTACTTC. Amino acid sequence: CASSPRTGSYEQYF.

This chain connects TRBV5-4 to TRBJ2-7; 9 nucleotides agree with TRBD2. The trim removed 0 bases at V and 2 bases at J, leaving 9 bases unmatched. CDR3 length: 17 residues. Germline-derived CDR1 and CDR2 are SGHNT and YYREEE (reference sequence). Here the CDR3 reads CASSLERASGAPYEQYF. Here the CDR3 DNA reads TGTGCCAGCAGCTTGGAGAGGGCTAGCGGGGCTCCCTACGAGCAGTACTTC. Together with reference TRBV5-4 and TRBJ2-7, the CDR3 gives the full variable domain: ETGVTQSPTHLIKTRGQQVTLRCSSQSGHNTVSWYQQALGQGPQFIFQYYREEENGRGNFPPRFSGLQFPNYSSELNVNALELDDSALYLCASSLERASGAPYEQYFGPGTRLTVT.

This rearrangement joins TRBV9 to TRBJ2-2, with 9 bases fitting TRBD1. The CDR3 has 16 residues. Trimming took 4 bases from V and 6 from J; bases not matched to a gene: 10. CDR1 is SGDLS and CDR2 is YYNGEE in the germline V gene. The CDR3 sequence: CASSTTGTGYPGELFF. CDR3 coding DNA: TGTGCCAGCAGCACAACCGGGACAGGGTACCCCGGGGAGCTGTTTTTT.

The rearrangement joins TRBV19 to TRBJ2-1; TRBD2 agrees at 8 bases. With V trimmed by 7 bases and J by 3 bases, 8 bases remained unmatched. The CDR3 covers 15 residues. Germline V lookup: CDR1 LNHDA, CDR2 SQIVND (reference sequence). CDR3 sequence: CASTPGGPGYNEQFF. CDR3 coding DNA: TGTGCCAGTACCCCGGGAGGGCCTGGCTACAATGAGCAGTTCTTC.

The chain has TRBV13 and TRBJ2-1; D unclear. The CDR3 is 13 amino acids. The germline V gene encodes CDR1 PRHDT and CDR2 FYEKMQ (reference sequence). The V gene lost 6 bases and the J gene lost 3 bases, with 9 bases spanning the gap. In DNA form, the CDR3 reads TGTGCCAGCAGGGTGAGAATCTACAATGAGCAGTTCTTC. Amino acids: CASRVRIYNEQFF.

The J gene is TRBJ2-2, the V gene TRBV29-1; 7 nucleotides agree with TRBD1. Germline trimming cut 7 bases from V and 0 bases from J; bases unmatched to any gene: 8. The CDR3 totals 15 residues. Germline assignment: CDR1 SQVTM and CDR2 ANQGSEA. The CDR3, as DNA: TGCAGCGCTAGATCCGGGACAGCGAACACCGGGGAGCTGTTTTTT. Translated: CSARSGTANTGELFF.

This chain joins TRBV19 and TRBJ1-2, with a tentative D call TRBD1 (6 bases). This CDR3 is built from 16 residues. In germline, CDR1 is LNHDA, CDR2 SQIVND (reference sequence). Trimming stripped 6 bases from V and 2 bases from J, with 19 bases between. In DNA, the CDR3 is TGTGCCAGTAGCAAGTCATCCCAGGGGTCCAACTATGGCTACACCTTC. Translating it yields CASSKSSQGSNYGYTF.

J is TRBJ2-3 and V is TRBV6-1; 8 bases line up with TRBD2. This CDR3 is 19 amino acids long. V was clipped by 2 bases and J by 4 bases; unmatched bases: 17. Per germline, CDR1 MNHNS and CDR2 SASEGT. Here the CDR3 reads CASSEPHSGVAGMADTQYF. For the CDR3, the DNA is TGTGCCAGCAGTGAACCACATTCGGGGGTAGCGGGAATGGCAGATACGCAGTATTTT.

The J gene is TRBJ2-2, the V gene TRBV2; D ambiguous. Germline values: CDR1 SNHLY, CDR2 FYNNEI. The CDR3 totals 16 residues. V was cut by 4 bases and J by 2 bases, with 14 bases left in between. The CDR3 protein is CASSGPSVRNTGELFF. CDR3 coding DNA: TGTGCCAGCAGTGGGCCGTCCGTCAGAAACACCGGGGAGCTGTTTTTT.

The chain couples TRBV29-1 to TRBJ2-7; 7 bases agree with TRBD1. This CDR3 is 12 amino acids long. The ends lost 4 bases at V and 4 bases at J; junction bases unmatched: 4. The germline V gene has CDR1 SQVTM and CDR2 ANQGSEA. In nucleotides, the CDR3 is TGCAGCGTTGCGACAGGGAATTACGAGCAGTACTTC. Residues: CSVATGNYEQYF.

CDR3 coding DNA: TGTGCCAGCAGCCCAGCGGGAGGTGGGGAGACCCAGTACTTC. Translating it yields CASSPAGGGETQYF. The chain couples TRBV2 to TRBJ2-5; TRBD2 aligns across 9 bases. Trimming cost V 6 bases and J 5 bases; bases outside gene matches: 7. Looked up from germline, CDR1 is SNHLY and CDR2 is FYNNEI. CDR3 length equals 14 residues.

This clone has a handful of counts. Here the CDR3 reads CASRQTGQEAKNIQYF. Written as DNA, the CDR3 is TGTGCCAGCAGGCAAACGGGACAGGAGGCCAAAAACATTCAGTACTTC. The chain joins TRBV7-9 to TRBJ2-4, with TRBD1 identical over 8 bases. V lost 6 bases to trimming and J lost 1 base; unmatched junction nucleotides: 8. The V gene's germline CDR1 is SEHNR and CDR2 FQNEAQ (reference sequence). This CDR3 has 16 amino acids.

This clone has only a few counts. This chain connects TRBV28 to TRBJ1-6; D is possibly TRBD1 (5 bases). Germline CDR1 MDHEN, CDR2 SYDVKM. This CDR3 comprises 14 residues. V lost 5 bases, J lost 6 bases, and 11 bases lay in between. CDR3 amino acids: CASSLLRVNSPLHF. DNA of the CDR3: TGTGCCAGCAGTCTCCTCAGGGTTAATTCACCCCTCCACTTT. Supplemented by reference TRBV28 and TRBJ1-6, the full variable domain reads DVKVTQSSRYLVKRTGEKVFLECVQDMDHENMFWYRQDPGLGLRLIYFSYDVKMKEKGDIPEGYSVSREKKERFSLILESASTNQTSMYLCASSLLRVNSPLHFGNGTRLTVT.

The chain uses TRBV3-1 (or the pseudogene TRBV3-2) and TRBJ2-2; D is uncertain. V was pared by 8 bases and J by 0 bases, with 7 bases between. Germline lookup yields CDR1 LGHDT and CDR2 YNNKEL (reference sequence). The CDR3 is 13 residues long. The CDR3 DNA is TGTGCCAGCGGCAAAACGAACACCGGGGAGCTGTTTTTT. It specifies CASGKTNTGELFF.

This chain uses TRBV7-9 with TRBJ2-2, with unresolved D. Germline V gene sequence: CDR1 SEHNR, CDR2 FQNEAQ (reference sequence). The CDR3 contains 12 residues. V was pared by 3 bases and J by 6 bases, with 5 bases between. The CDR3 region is CASSLQSGELFF. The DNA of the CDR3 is TGTGCCAGCAGCTTGCAGTCCGGGGAGCTGTTTTTT.

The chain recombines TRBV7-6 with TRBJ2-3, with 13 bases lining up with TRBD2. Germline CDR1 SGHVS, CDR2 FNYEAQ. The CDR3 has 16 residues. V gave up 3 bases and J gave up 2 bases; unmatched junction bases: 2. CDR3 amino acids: CASSLTSGGPTDTQYF. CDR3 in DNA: TGTGCCAGCAGCTTGACTAGCGGGGGGCCCACAGATACGCAGTATTTT.

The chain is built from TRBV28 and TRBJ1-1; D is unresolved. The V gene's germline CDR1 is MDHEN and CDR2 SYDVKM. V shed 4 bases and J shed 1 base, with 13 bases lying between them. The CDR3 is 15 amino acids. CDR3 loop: CASSYARYRNTEAFF. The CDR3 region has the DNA TGTGCCAGCAGTTATGCGAGGTATAGGAACACTGAAGCTTTCTTT.

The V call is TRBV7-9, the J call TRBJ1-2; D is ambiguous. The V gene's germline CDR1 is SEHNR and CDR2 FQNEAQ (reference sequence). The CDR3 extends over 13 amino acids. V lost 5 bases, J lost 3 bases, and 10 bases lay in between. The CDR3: CASSLAGDYGYTF. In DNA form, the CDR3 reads TGTGCCAGCAGCCTGGCCGGGGACTATGGCTACACCTTC.